This T cell receptor beta chain came from a study of blood T cell repertoires in COVID-19. Overall study context: In each case, the material was cDNA or gDNA derived from T cells, B-cell-depleted T cells, or PBMCs.

CDR3 size: 14 residues. Trimming removed 1 base from V and 3 bases from J, with 8 bases in between. From germline, CDR1 is SGHTA and CDR2 FQGTGA. Authors' processing steps: Amplification with reference gene primers provided the estimates of nucleated cell counts. Clones were sequenced by immunoSEQ multiplex PCR, and TCRdb holds only the in-frame ones, with some missing. V and J calls and clone size are those listed in that table; D and trimming were worked out from the DNA. The sample lists 95,000 to 150,000 clones; about four fifths were seen once. The specimen was PBMCs or T cells enriched from blood (not recorded which). The receptor comes from a woman in her thirties who had recovered from COVID-19. The V and J genes are TRBV7-3 and TRBJ2-3; D is undetermined. The CDR3 bases are TGTGCCAGCAGCTTAATGTTGCGAACAGATACGCAGTATTTT. This encodes CASSLMLRTDTQYF.